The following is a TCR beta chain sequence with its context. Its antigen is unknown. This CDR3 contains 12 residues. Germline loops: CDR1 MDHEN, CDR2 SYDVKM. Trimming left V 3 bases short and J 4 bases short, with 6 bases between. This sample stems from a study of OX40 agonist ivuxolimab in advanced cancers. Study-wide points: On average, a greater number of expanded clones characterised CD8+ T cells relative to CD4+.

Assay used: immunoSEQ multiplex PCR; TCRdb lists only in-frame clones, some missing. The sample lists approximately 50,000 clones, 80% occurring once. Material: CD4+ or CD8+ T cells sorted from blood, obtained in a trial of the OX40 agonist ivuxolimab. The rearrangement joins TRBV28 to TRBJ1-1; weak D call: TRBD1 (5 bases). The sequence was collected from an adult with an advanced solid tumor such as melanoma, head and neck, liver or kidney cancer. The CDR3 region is CASSFGGTEAFF. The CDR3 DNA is TGTGCCAGCAGTTTTGGGGGCACTGAAGCTTTCTTT.